Reported below is one TCR beta chain. The antigen is not known. This record belongs to a study of T-cell reconstitution after alpha-beta-depleted transplantation in children. Unique molecular identifiers were used in preparing the TCRbeta library. A single record per CDR3 protein comes from TCRdb applying MiXCR to the PCR reads. The data show 500,000 to 650,000 distinct CDR3 sequences, with 10% to 15% seen just once and around 2% held by the top ten. The germline V gene has CDR1 LNHNV and CDR2 YYDKDF (reference sequence). The CDR3 contains 13 residues. J was trimmed by 6 bases and V by 5 bases; bases with no gene match: 5. Findings and caveats of the study: Alpha-beta T cells present about two months after transplant were reported to originate from several hundred expanded graft clones. From newly produced T cells came most of the T-cell counts and diversity one year after transplant. Some patients' high day-60 TCRbeta diversity was attributed to recipient cells surviving conditioning.

Sequencing was performed on PBMCs, mostly from graft donor cells, taken 360 days after TCRalphabeta/CD19-depleted stem cell transplant. The chain combines TRBV15 with TRBJ2-3, with TRBD1 matching 7 bases. This TCR was sampled from a male patient aged 10-17 years who had a stem cell transplant for acute myeloid leukemia, so the T cells may come from the graft donor. CDR3 residues: CATSAGTADTQYF. The CDR3 DNA sequence: TGTGCCACCAGCGCCGGGACAGCGGATACGCAGTATTTT.